These 12 T cell receptor beta chains were all obtained from the same sample, sequenced in a study of T cells after posttransplantation cyclophosphamide. TCRdb's table, derived via immunoSEQ multiplex PCR, lists solely in-frame clones and lacks some. This sample has fewer than 30,000 clones, with more than 75% found just once. Sample: PBMCs. These receptors originate from a woman aged 55-70 years with a blood cancer, CMV-positive, and with a related stem cell donor.

This clone turned up a few times. The chain couples TRBV2 to TRBJ2-1; 7 bases line up with TRBD2. CDR3 length: 15 amino acids. The V gene's germline CDR1 is SNHLY and CDR2 FYNNEI. Trimming removed 8 bases from V and 0 bases from J; junction bases left unmatched: 7. The CDR3 here is CASGTIDSSYNEQFF. The CDR3 nucleotides are TGTGCCAGCGGGACTATAGACAGCTCCTACAATGAGCAGTTCTTC.

The rearrangement uses TRBV23-1 and TRBJ1-2, with 7 nucleotides matching TRBD1. TRBV23-1 is an ORF, with its function uncertain. J gave up 9 bases and V 6 bases, and 13 bases lay outside the gene matches. This CDR3 has 14 amino acids. The CDR3 DNA is TGCGCCAGCAGACCCCGGGACAGCCTTATTTGCTACACCTTC. Its translation is CASRPRDSLICYTF.

The chain joins TRBV18 to TRBJ2-7; TRBD1 agrees at 10 bases. The CDR3 is made up of 14 amino acids. The ends lost 4 bases at V and 7 bases at J; junction bases unmatched: 7. CDR1 KGHSH and CDR2 LQKENI come from the germline V gene. For the CDR3, the DNA is TGTGCCAGCTCACTGACAGGGGGCTTGGGGGAGCAGTACTTC. Its protein product is CASSLTGGLGEQYF.

V and J are TRBV2 and TRBJ2-7; D remains ambiguous. V lost 6 bases and J lost 6, with 12 bases in between. Per the germline V gene, CDR1 is SNHLY and CDR2 is FYNNEI. This CDR3 comprises 12 residues. The CDR3 loop is CASRLKAPEQYF. DNA of the CDR3: TGTGCCAGCAGATTGAAAGCGCCCGAGCAGTACTTC.

V and J are TRBV6-1 and TRBJ2-7; 7 nucleotides align to TRBD1. V was clipped by 5 bases and J by 5 bases; unmatched bases: 6. Germline V CDR1 and CDR2: MNHNS, SASEGT. The CDR3 contains 13 residues. The CDR3 nucleotides read TGTGCCAGCAGTAATACAGGGGTCAACGAGCAGTACTTC. Protein sequence: CASSNTGVNEQYF.

The chain employs TRBV6-1 and TRBJ1-2; D is perhaps TRBD1 (6 bases). Deletions cut 7 bases from V and 4 bases from J, with 19 bases between. This CDR3 has 15 amino acids. Germline V gives CDR1 MNHNS, CDR2 SASEGT. The chain's CDR3 is CASIRGRGFIYGYTF. For the CDR3, the DNA is TGTGCCAGCATTCGAGGCAGGGGTTTTATCTATGGCTACACCTTC.

V is TRBV27 and J is TRBJ2-3, with D hard to call. Trimming stripped 3 bases from V and 4 bases from J, with 8 bases between. CDR3 size: 13 residues. CDR1 and CDR2 from the germline V gene are MNHEY and SMNVEV (reference sequence). DNA of the CDR3: TGTGCCAGCAGTTTTACTTTCGCAGATACGCAGTATTTT. Protein sequence: CASSFTFADTQYF.

The chain has TRBV9 and TRBJ2-1, with D maybe TRBD2 (5 bases). The CDR3 is 18 amino acids. With 0 bases removed from V and 0 bases from J, the gap between germline ends came to 16 bases. Germline CDR1 SGDLS, CDR2 YYNGEE. The CDR3 nucleotides are TGTGCCAGCAGCGTAGAGATAAAGGCGGGTAGCTCCTACAATGAGCAGTTCTTC. It specifies CASSVEIKAGSSYNEQFF.

The chain combines TRBV30 with TRBJ1-1; D gene unclear. Trimming took off 0 bases at V and 4 bases at J, with 12 bases between the two ends. CDR3 size: 14 residues. Germline assignment: CDR1 GTSNPN and CDR2 SVGIG (reference sequence). The DNA for the CDR3 is TGTGCCTGGAGTGTCATGGGCGGGAGCACTGAAGCTTTCTTT. It yields the protein CAWSVMGGSTEAFF.

The chain employs TRBV9 and TRBJ2-1; 7 bases are a match to TRBD2. The CDR3 is made up of 14 amino acids. Germline V gene sequence: CDR1 SGDLS, CDR2 YYNGEE. The junction had 10 bases not matched to a gene; V was cut back by 7 bases and J by 6 bases. The CDR3, as DNA: TGTGCCAGCTCGGGCGGGAGTTCGGTCAATGAGCAGTTCTTC. This translates into CASSGGSSVNEQFF.

This chain uses TRBV28 with TRBJ2-7; 8 nucleotides agree with TRBD1. The CDR3 covers 14 residues. The junction had 6 bases not matched to a gene; V was cut back by 2 bases and J by 6 bases. Germline V gives CDR1 MDHEN, CDR2 SYDVKM. The CDR3 DNA is TGTGCCAGCAGTTTACCCGACAGGGGAGGCGAGCAGTACTTC. Its translation is CASSLPDRGGEQYF.

The rearrangement links TRBV11-2 to TRBJ2-1, with TRBD2 matching 13 bases. V dropped 5 bases and J dropped 9; count of bases not matched to a gene: 7. The CDR3 has 15 residues. CDR1 is SGHAT, CDR2 FQNNGV, per germline. The CDR3: CASSRGLAGKSEQFF. Here the CDR3 DNA reads TGTGCCAGCAGCCGGGGACTAGCGGGAAAGTCTGAGCAGTTCTTC.